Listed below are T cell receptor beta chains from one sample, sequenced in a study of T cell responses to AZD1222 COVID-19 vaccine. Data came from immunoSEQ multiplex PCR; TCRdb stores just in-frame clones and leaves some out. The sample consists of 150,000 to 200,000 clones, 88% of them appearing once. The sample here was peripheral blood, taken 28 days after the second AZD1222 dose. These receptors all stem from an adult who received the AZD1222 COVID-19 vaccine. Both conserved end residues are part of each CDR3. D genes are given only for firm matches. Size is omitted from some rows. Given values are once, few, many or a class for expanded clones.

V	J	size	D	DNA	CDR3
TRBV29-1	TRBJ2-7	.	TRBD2	TGCAGCGTTGAACTGGGCGGGGGGTCCTACGAGCAGTACTTC	CSVELGGGSYEQYF
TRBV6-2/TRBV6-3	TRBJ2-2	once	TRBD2	TGTGCCAGCAGTTACTCCGGGACTAGCGGGGAGCTGTTTTTT	CASSYSGTSGELFF
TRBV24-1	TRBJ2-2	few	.	TGTGCCACCAAGGGTAATCCGAACACCGGGGAGCTGTTTTTT	CATKGNPNTGELFF
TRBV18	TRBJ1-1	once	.	TGTGCCAGCTCATCTAGGGGAGAGGTTACTGAAGCTTTCTTT	CASSSRGEVTEAFF
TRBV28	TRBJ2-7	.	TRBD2	TGTGCCAGCAGTCCTATAGCGGGAGGGAGGTCCTACGAGCAGTACTTC	CASSPIAGGRSYEQYF
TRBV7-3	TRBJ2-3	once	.	TGTGCCAGCAGCCTTGATTTGTACAGGGATACGCAGTATTTT	CASSLDLYRDTQYF
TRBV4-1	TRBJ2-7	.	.	TGCGCCAGCAGCCAAGTCAGAGGTGAGCAGTACTTC	CASSQVRGEQYF
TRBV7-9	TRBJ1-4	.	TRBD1	TGTGCCAGCAGCTTTGGACAGGGGAGGACGGAAAAACTGTTTTTT	CASSFGQGRTEKLFF
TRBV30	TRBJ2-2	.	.	TGTGCCTGGAGTCGGGGGGCTAAGACCGGGGAGCTGTTTTTT	CAWSRGAKTGELFF
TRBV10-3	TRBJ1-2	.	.	TGTGCCATCAGTGAGAACAGAAACTATGGCTACACCTTC	CAISENRNYGYTF
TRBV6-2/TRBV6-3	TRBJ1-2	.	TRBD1	TGTGCCAGCAGTAGGCCCCCGGGACAGACTACCTTC	CASSRPPGQTTF
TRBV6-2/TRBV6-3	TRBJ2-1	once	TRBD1	TGTGCCAGCAGTTACCGAGGGGCAGGGGGCTTGAATGAGCAGTTCTTC	CASSYRGAGGLNEQFF
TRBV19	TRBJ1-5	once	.	TGTGCCAGTACCCTCATGCGGGGGACGGAGCAGCCCCAGCATTTT	CASTLMRGTEQPQHF
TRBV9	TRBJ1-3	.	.	TGTGCCAGCAGCTCTGGCTTCTCTGGAAACACCATATATTTT	CASSSGFSGNTIYF